Shown below are 15 T cell receptor beta chains from a single sample sequenced in a study of CD8+ T cells in alopecia areata. Described treatment: oral pan-JAK inhibitor, 5-10 mg twice daily. cDNA prepared by RNA extraction and subsequent reverse transcription served as the template for sequencing. Using immunoSEQ multiplex PCR, the repertoire was profiled, and TCRdb retains in-frame clones only, with some absent. Of around 97,000 clones listed, 80% to 90% were seen once; the top ten hold over 8.5%. The sample in question was CD8+ T cells sorted from blood, obtained around week 34, from a patient treated with tofacitinib. These receptors all stem from a human donor with alopecia areata.

The V gene is TRBV7-2, the J gene TRBJ1-5; D is unresolved. The CDR3 runs to 15 residues. Germline V lookup: CDR1 SGHTA, CDR2 FQGNSA. Trimming removed 0 bases at V and 4 bases at J, with 10 bases between. Written as DNA, the CDR3 is TGTGCCAGCAGCTTAGCGTTTCGGGGAAATCAGCCCCAGCATTTT. It is translated as CASSLAFRGNQPQHF. The whole variable domain, filled in from reference TRBV7-2 and TRBJ1-5, reads GAGVSQSPSNKVTEKGKDVELRCDPISGHTALYWYRQSLGQGLEFLIYFQGNSAPDKSGLPSDRFSAERTGGSVSTLTIQRTQQEDSAVYLCASSLAFRGNQPQHFGDGTRLSIL.

The gene calls are TRBV6-1 and TRBJ1-1; D is unresolved. Germline V lookup: CDR1 MNHNS, CDR2 SASEGT. CDR3 size: 16 residues. V was clipped by 2 bases and J by 1 base, with 14 bases between them. DNA of the CDR3: TGTGCCAGCAGTGAATTCTGGGCAGAGTCGAACACTGAAGCTTTCTTT. Its protein is CASSEFWAESNTEAFF.

The gene calls are TRBV19 and TRBJ2-1; D might be TRBD1 (6 bases). The CDR3 is 15 amino acids. Germline-derived CDR1 and CDR2 are LNHDA and SQIVND (reference sequence). The CDR3 spells CARDWTVRSYNEQFF. DNA of the CDR3: TGTGCTCGCGATTGGACAGTGCGCTCCTACAATGAGCAGTTCTTC.

This clone was recorded a few times. The chain combines TRBV30 with TRBJ2-3, with TRBD2 matching 8 bases. The length of the CDR3 is 14 residues. Germline CDR1 is GTSNPN and CDR2 is SVGIG (reference sequence). The V and J ends lost 2 bases and 4 bases, in that order; junction bases with no gene match: 5. CDR3 region: CAWSLTGGADTQYF. CDR3 nucleotide sequence: TGTGCCTGGAGTTTGACGGGAGGGGCAGATACGCAGTATTTT. Looking up the rest from reference TRBV30 and TRBJ2-3 gives the full variable domain: SQTIHQWPATLVQPVGSPLSLECTVEGTSNPNLYWYRQAAGRGLQLLFYSVGIGQISSEVPQNLSASRPQDRQFILSSKKLLLSDSGFYLCAWSLTGGADTQYFGPGTRLTVL.

This chain connects TRBV11-2 to TRBJ1-1; a weak D match, TRBD1 (5 bases). The V gene's germline CDR1 is SGHAT and CDR2 FQNNGV. V lost 0 bases and J 1 base, leaving 9 bases between the germline ends. This CDR3 has 15 residues. The CDR3 protein is CASSLDGDPNTEAFF. CDR3 nucleotide sequence: TGTGCCAGCAGCTTAGATGGGGACCCGAACACTGAAGCTTTCTTT.

This clone was recorded once. The chain recombines TRBV10-1 with TRBJ1-1; the match to TRBD1 covers 9 bases. Germline-derived CDR1 and CDR2 are WNHNN and SYGVQD (reference sequence). Trimming removed 11 bases from V and 3 bases from J; junction bases left unmatched: 7. The CDR3 covers 13 residues. CDR3 nucleotide sequence: TGCGCCGACATCTGGACAGGGGACACTGAAGCTTTCTTT. It codes for CADIWTGDTEAFF.

This rearrangement joins TRBV9 to TRBJ1-1; D might be TRBD1 (5 bases). CDR1 is SGDLS and CDR2 is YYNGEE in the germline V gene. Trimming left V 3 bases short and J 3 bases short, with 12 bases between. The CDR3 length is 14 residues. CDR3 DNA: TGTGCCAGCAGCGCGCAGGGCGGTGACACTGAAGCTTTCTTT. It encodes CASSAQGGDTEAFF.

The chain is built from TRBV11-2 and TRBJ2-7; possible D gene TRBD1, 6 bases. The V gene's germline CDR1 is SGHAT and CDR2 FQNNGV. There are 14 residues in the CDR3. V lost 4 bases to trimming and J lost 2 bases, with 12 bases between them. For the CDR3, the DNA is TGTGCCAGCAGCTCGACAGGCATTACCTACGAGCAGTACTTC. Protein product: CASSSTGITYEQYF.

J is TRBJ2-7 and V is TRBV4-1; possibly TRBD2 for D (7 bases). The CDR3 length is 17 residues. The V gene lost 1 base and the J gene lost 2 bases, with 18 bases spanning the gap. Per the germline V gene, CDR1 is MGHRA and CDR2 is YSYEKL. As DNA, the CDR3 is TGCGCCAGCAGCCAAGGAAGTGTGGAGGGGGGGGCCTACGAGCAGTACTTC. This gives the protein CASSQGSVEGGAYEQYF.

The gene calls are TRBV4-1 and TRBJ1-5; D is unresolved. Germline V gives CDR1 MGHRA, CDR2 YSYEKL. The CDR3 spans 13 residues. The V gene lost 1 base and the J gene lost 5 bases, with 6 bases spanning the gap. CDR3 residues: CASSQARDQPQHF. CDR3 in DNA: TGCGCCAGCAGCCAAGCCCGCGATCAGCCCCAGCATTTT.

The rearrangement joins TRBV5-1 to TRBJ1-4, with a possible D match to TRBD1 (5 bases). The CDR3 runs 16 residues. Trimming left V 4 bases short and J 5 bases short, with 18 bases between. Per germline, CDR1 SGHRS and CDR2 YFSETQ. CDR3 in DNA: TGCGCCAGCAGCCTCCAGACCGGGACGGGAAATGAAAAACTGTTTTTT. Amino acids: CASSLQTGTGNEKLFF.

The chain recombines TRBV27 with TRBJ2-7; maybe TRBD1 (6 bases). Looked up from germline, CDR1 is MNHEY and CDR2 is SMNVEV (reference sequence). V gave up 5 bases and J gave up 3 bases, with 11 bases separating them. CDR3 length: 13 amino acids. The CDR3 bases are TGTGCCAGCAGTCTACAGGGTGTCTACGAGCAGTACTTC. It encodes CASSLQGVYEQYF.

The rearrangement links TRBV5-1 to TRBJ2-1; 11 nucleotides align to TRBD2. Germline-derived CDR1 and CDR2 are SGHRS and YFSETQ. The V segment lost 4 bases and the J segment 4 bases; nucleotides outside the gene matches: 4. The CDR3 is 15 residues long. CDR3 sequence reads: CASSGASGGYNEQFF. CDR3 nucleotide sequence: TGCGCCAGCAGCGGTGCTAGCGGGGGGTACAATGAGCAGTTCTTC.

The V call is TRBV6-1, the J call TRBJ2-7; TRBD1 aligns across 9 bases. Germline V gene lookup returns CDR1 MNHNS and CDR2 SASEGT. Trimming at V came to 4 bases and at J to 0 bases, leaving 10 bases not matched to a gene. The CDR3 runs 17 residues. The CDR3 here is CASSGSRDRESSYEQYF. The CDR3 DNA follows: TGTGCCAGCAGTGGGTCCCGGGACAGGGAGAGCTCCTACGAGCAGTACTTC.

Only one count was recorded for this clone. The chain is built from TRBV6-5 and TRBJ2-2; 8 nucleotides match TRBD1. The ends lost 0 bases at V and 3 bases at J; junction bases unmatched: 3. CDR1 and CDR2 (germline): MNHEY, SVGAGI. This CDR3 has 16 residues. The CDR3 coding sequence is TGTGCCAGCAGTTACTCTTTGGGACAGGACACCGGGGAGCTGTTTTTT. It is translated as CASSYSLGQDTGELFF.